This T cell receptor (beta chain) was recovered during a study of T cell changes during pregnancy in multiple sclerosis. The CDR3 consists of 15 residues. Germline-derived CDR1 and CDR2 are KGHSH and LQKENI. Germline trimming cut 1 base from V and 5 bases from J; bases unmatched to any gene: 7. Here immunoSEQ multiplex PCR was the method, and the copy in TCRdb shows in-frame clones only, minus some. This sample has about 73,000 clones, with approximately 92% found just once. The chain joins TRBV18 to TRBJ1-1; TRBD1 matches at 7 bases. This material consisted of peripheral blood, taken in the second trimester of pregnancy. This clonotype was obtained from a female donor in good health, enrolled as a control in a pregnancy study. Here the CDR3 DNA reads TGTGCCAGCTCACCACAACGAGGGGGCCGGACTGAAGCTTTCTTT. Protein sequence: CASSPQRGGRTEAFF.